The T cell receptor (beta chain) described here comes from a study of shared clonotypes between healthy human individuals. The assay was immunoSEQ multiplex PCR, and TCRdb's table has in-frame clones only and misses some. The repertoire has about 460,000 clones, approximately 71% of them found once; the top ten carry about 12%. V lost 2 bases and J 15 bases, leaving 11 bases between the germline ends. The germline V gene encodes CDR1 MGHDK and CDR2 SYGVNS. CDR3 length: 12 amino acids. The TCR comes from a woman between 35 and 50 years old in good health. Some clones in this sample may be carry-over from other donors' samples. The rearrangement joins TRBV25-1 to TRBJ1-6; D unresolved. The sample taken for sequencing was PBMCs. CDR3 DNA: TGTGCCAGCAGTGAAAGTTGGCAGTTCCTCCACTTT. Translated, it gives CASSESWQFLHF.